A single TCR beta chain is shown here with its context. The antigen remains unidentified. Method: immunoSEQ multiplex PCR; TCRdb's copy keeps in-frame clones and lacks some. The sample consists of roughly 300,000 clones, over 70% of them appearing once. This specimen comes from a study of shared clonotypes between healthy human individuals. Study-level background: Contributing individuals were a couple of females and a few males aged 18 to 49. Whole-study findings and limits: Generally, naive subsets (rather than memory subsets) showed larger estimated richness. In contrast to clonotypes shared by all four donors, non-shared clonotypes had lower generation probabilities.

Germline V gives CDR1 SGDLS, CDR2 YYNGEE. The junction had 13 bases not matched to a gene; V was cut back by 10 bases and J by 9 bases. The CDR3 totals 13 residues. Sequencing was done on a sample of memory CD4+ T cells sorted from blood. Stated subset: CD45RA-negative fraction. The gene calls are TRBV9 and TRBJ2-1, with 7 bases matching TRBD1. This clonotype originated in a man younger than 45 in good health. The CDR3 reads CACYIRGRGEQFF. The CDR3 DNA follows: TGTGCCTGCTACATCAGGGGGAGAGGTGAGCAGTTCTTC.